These 29 T cell receptor beta chains were all obtained from the same sample, sequenced in a study of T-cell memory formation after mild COVID-19 listed by TCRdb under 2021. Libraries were built with 5' RACE. TCRdb shows the sequencer as Illumina NovaSeq 6000. The public sequencing data were trimmed at Q25 with fastp and processed into clonotypes with MiXCR by TCRdb, which kept only in-frame beta chains. Rows with a matching CDR3 protein are joined into one entry that keeps the most common DNA and genes. The sample has 200,000 to 250,000 distinct CDR3 sequences on record, approximately 16% of them singletons. In total, the top ten clones hold around 3.8% of the sample. The sample consisted of PBMCs or a T cell subset sorted from them (not recorded which). The receptors were sampled from a man between 18 and 35 years old who had mild COVID-19 (a few samples of this study predate the infection). The sample titles of this study are shuffled in the database, so cell type and time point are left out; the donor was told from shared clones.

The V gene is TRBV28, the J gene TRBJ2-5, with 7 bases matching TRBD2. Germline CDR1 MDHEN, CDR2 SYDVKM. Trimming at V came to 3 bases and at J to 5 bases, leaving 6 bases not matched to a gene. This CDR3 is built from 14 residues. This CDR3 is CASSFYGRLETQYF. The CDR3 coding sequence is TGTGCCAGCAGTTTTTACGGGAGGTTGGAGACCCAGTACTTC.

The CDR3 nucleotides are TGCGCCAGCAGCTTGGCGTCTGGGGCCAACGTCCTGACTTTC. Its protein product is CASSLASGANVLTF. The chain links TRBV5-1 to TRBJ2-6; D is uncertain. V gave up 0 bases and J gave up 1 base, with 2 bases separating them. The germline CDR1 and CDR2 sequences are SGHRS and YFSETQ. This CDR3 contains 14 residues.

This clonotype was observed many times. The V call is TRBV7-9, the J call TRBJ1-3; D not certain. The germline CDR1 and CDR2 sequences are SEHNR and FQNEAQ (reference sequence). Trimming removed 7 bases from V and 0 bases from J, with 10 bases in between. CDR3 length equals 14 residues. In nucleotides, the CDR3 is TGTGCCAGCACCCCCGACTACTCTGGAAACACCATATATTTT. This sequence encodes CASTPDYSGNTIYF.

This clonotype was seen a handful of times. The chain has TRBV15 and TRBJ1-2, with D possibly TRBD1 on 5 matching bases. Germline lookup yields CDR1 LNHNV and CDR2 YYDKDF (reference sequence). The V and J ends lost 0 bases and 4 bases respectively, with 15 bases between them. The CDR3 runs 16 residues. The CDR3 sequence: CATSRDQGRVAYGYTF. In DNA, the CDR3 is TGTGCCACCAGCAGAGATCAGGGCAGGGTAGCCTATGGCTACACCTTC.

This rearrangement joins TRBV28 to TRBJ1-2; D gene uncertain. V was trimmed by 3 bases and J by 8 bases, leaving 16 bases between them. CDR3 size: 14 residues. CDR1 MDHEN and CDR2 SYDVKM come from the germline V gene. The CDR3 DNA reads as TGTGCCAGCAGTTTCCGCGGGCGGTGGGAGGGCTACACCTTC. This encodes CASSFRGRWEGYTF.

The rearrangement joins TRBV30 to TRBJ2-7; tentative D call: TRBD1 (7 bases). Deletions cut 4 bases from V and 6 bases from J, with 16 bases between. Germline lookup yields CDR1 GTSNPN and CDR2 SVGIG (reference sequence). The CDR3 is made up of 13 amino acids. The CDR3: CAWKAQGGREQYF. For the CDR3, the DNA is TGTGCCTGGAAGGCTCAGGGGGGCCGCGAGCAGTACTTC.

The V call is TRBV20-1, the J call TRBJ2-5; 10 bases are a match to TRBD2. Germline CDR1 and CDR2: DFQATT and SNEGSKA (reference sequence). V shed 0 bases, J shed 4 bases, and the junction held 14 bases outside the gene matches. CDR3 size: 18 residues. Here the CDR3 reads CSARDWKTSGRGAETQYF. The CDR3 DNA reads TGCAGTGCTAGAGATTGGAAGACTAGCGGGCGAGGGGCAGAGACCCAGTACTTC.

The chain is built from TRBV2 and TRBJ2-7; either TRBD1 or TRBD2 may fit D (5 bases each). V was clipped by 8 bases and J by 0 bases, with 11 bases between them. Germline V gene lookup returns CDR1 SNHLY and CDR2 FYNNEI. The CDR3 spans 13 residues. CDR3: CASRFGTSYEQYF. The CDR3 coding sequence is TGTGCCAGCCGTTTTGGGACCTCCTACGAGCAGTACTTC.

In its sample, this clonotype was seen a few times. This sequence joins TRBV6-5 and TRBJ2-7; D is ambiguous. The CDR3 extends over 15 amino acids. CDR1 and CDR2 (germline): MNHEY, SVGAGI. Trimming cost V 0 bases and J 3 bases, with 12 bases left between them. CDR3: CASSYSWTPGYEQYF. The CDR3 DNA reads as TGTGCCAGCAGTTACTCGTGGACCCCGGGCTACGAGCAGTACTTC.

The chain carries TRBV20-1 and TRBJ2-2; 12 bases map to TRBD2. This CDR3 is built from 15 residues. V dropped 7 bases and J dropped 0; count of bases not matched to a gene: 3. Germline CDR1 reads DFQATT; CDR2 reads SNEGSKA (reference sequence). The CDR3 DNA sequence: TGCAGTGGGCGACTAGCGGGGGCGAACACCGGGGAGCTGTTTTTT. Translation: CSGRLAGANTGELFF.

The table lists this clonotype with many counts. This sequence joins TRBV20-1 and TRBJ2-4; D not certain. The CDR3 totals 13 residues. V was shortened by 5 bases and J by 0 bases, with 8 bases between the two germline ends. Germline V gives CDR1 DFQATT, CDR2 SNEGSKA (reference sequence). This chain's CDR3 is CSAADLAKNIQYF. As DNA, the CDR3 is TGCAGTGCTGCAGACCTAGCCAAAAACATTCAGTACTTC.

The chain is built from TRBV5-8 and TRBJ1-1; D is perhaps TRBD1 (5 bases). The CDR3 is made up of 13 amino acids. The germline V and J ends were trimmed by 1 base and 5 bases, with 9 bases remaining between them. Per the germline V gene, CDR1 is SGHTS and CDR2 is YDEGEE. CDR3 amino acids: CASSLQGWTEAFF. DNA for the CDR3: TGTGCCAGCAGCTTGCAGGGTTGGACTGAAGCTTTCTTT.

In this sample, this clonotype turned up a few times. The chain is built from TRBV12-3 or TRBV12-4 and TRBJ2-3; TRBD2 is a possible D gene (5 bases). Trimming removed 6 bases at V and 2 bases at J, with 15 bases between. The CDR3 loop spans 15 amino acids. The CDR3 region is CASSFEGTYTDTQYF. CDR3 in DNA: TGTGCCAGCAGCTTCGAGGGCACATACACAGATACGCAGTATTTT.

J is TRBJ2-5 and V is TRBV7-2; TRBD2 matches 10 bases. Losses at the gene ends were 6 bases for V and 2 bases for J; bases not matched to a gene: 12. CDR1 and CDR2 (germline): SGHTA, FQGNSA. The CDR3 totals 17 residues. As DNA, the CDR3 is TGTGCCAGCAGACCAAGACTTAGCGGGGGGCCACAAGAGACCCAGTACTTC. This codes for CASRPRLSGGPQETQYF.

The CDR3 loop reads CASSPGIGGNEKLFF. CDR3 bases: TGTGCCAGCAGCCCCGGGATAGGGGGTAATGAAAAACTGTTTTTT. V is TRBV4-2 and J is TRBJ1-4, with a weak D call TRBD1 (6 bases). Trimming took off 4 bases at V and 4 bases at J, with 13 bases between the two ends. CDR1 is LGHNA and CDR2 is YNFKEQ in the germline V gene. This CDR3 is built from 15 residues.

A few counts support this clonotype. The rearrangement links TRBV6-4 to TRBJ2-2; no reliable D call. Germline CDR1 reads MRHNA; CDR2 reads SNTAGT. V dropped 2 bases and J dropped 3 bases, with 10 bases sitting between them. The CDR3 is 15 residues long. The CDR3 DNA reads TGTGCCAGCAGTGACCAGCCAGGCCACACCGGGGAGCTGTTTTTT. Translated, it gives CASSDQPGHTGELFF.

This clonotype has only a few counts. Its ends do not fully match the called genes, so a read error is possible. This chain connects TRBV10-3 to TRBJ1-1, with a possible D match to TRBD1 (5 bases). This CDR3 contains 12 residues. Germline values: CDR1 ENHRY, CDR2 SYGVKD. CDR3 nucleotides: TGTGCCACCTCCCGGGGGAACGCTGAAGCTTTCTTT. Amino acid sequence: CATSRGNAEAFF.

This clonotype was seen a few times. The V and J genes are TRBV6-2 or TRBV6-3 and TRBJ1-1; no clear D gene. Germline V gene data show CDR1 as MNHEY and CDR2 as SVGEGT. Trimming stripped 3 bases from V and 0 bases from J, with 8 bases between. This CDR3 is 14 amino acids long. Here the CDR3 reads CASSYNGMNTEAFF. The CDR3 DNA is TGTGCCAGCAGTTATAACGGGATGAACACTGAAGCTTTCTTT.

This chain joins TRBV10-3 and TRBJ1-1, with 8 nucleotides matching TRBD1. V was clipped by 6 bases and J by 5 bases; unmatched bases: 5. The germline V gene encodes CDR1 ENHRY and CDR2 SYGVKD. CDR3 length equals 13 residues. DNA of the CDR3: TGTGCCATCAGCTACAGGGGGGGGACTGAAGCTTTCTTT. Protein sequence: CAISYRGGTEAFF.

The chain employs TRBV20-1 and TRBJ1-4, with D hard to call. V lost 7 bases, J lost 8 bases, and 17 bases lay in between. CDR1 is DFQATT, CDR2 SNEGSKA, per germline (reference sequence). The CDR3 has 13 residues. The CDR3 bases are TGCAGTGTCCCGGGCCGTACCCGAGAAAAACTGTTTTTT. It translates to CSVPGRTREKLFF.

The chain couples TRBV20-1 to TRBJ2-1; TRBD2 agrees at 10 bases. V gave up 0 bases and J gave up 7 bases; unmatched junction bases: 9. The germline CDR1 and CDR2 sequences are DFQATT and SNEGSKA (reference sequence). This CDR3 is built from 16 residues. The CDR3 loop is CSARDPASGGGNEQFF. The CDR3, as DNA: TGCAGTGCTAGAGATCCAGCTAGCGGGGGAGGGAATGAGCAGTTCTTC.

The chain has TRBV5-1 and TRBJ2-1; 10 positions match TRBD1. V lost 7 bases and J lost 8; bases outside the gene matches: 12. Germline loops: CDR1 SGHRS, CDR2 YFSETQ. The CDR3 sequence is 15 residues long. CDR3 nucleotide sequence: TGCGCCAGCCACTTAGGGACAGGGGATATAGATGAGCAGTTCTTC. Its protein is CASHLGTGDIDEQFF.

The V and J genes are TRBV3-1 and TRBJ1-1; D possibly corresponds to TRBD1 (5 bases). Trimming pared 0 bases from V and 10 bases from J, leaving 9 bases between. CDR3 length: 12 amino acids. CDR1 and CDR2 from the germline V gene are LGHDT and YNNKEL (reference sequence). CDR3 DNA sequence: TGTGCCAGCAGCCAAGATCGGGGCCGAGCTTTCTTT. It codes for CASSQDRGRAFF.

The chain carries TRBV2 and TRBJ1-2, with TRBD1 as a possible D gene (6 bases). Germline assignment: CDR1 SNHLY and CDR2 FYNNEI. The CDR3 extends over 13 amino acids. Trimming removed 8 bases at V and 8 bases at J, with 18 bases between. CDR3 residues: CASWPGGGRGYTF. CDR3 DNA: TGTGCCAGCTGGCCGGGGGGGGGCCGAGGCTACACCTTC.

This chain links TRBV6-2 or TRBV6-3 with TRBJ2-3; possible D gene TRBD2, 8 bases. The germline gives CDR1 MNHEY, CDR2 SVGEGT. CDR3 size: 17 residues. V lost 3 bases and J lost 0, with 16 bases in between. The CDR3 DNA follows: TGTGCCAGCAGTTATGCGGGGGGACAGCCCAGCACAGATACGCAGTATTTT. Its translation: CASSYAGGQPSTDTQYF.

This clonotype was seen ten or more times. V usage is TRBV5-1 and J usage is TRBJ2-5; TRBD2 aligns across 7 bases. The CDR3 is 15 amino acids. Germline CDR1 SGHRS, CDR2 YFSETQ. V gave up 0 bases and J gave up 3 bases; unmatched junction bases: 5. The DNA for the CDR3 is TGCGCCAGCAGCTTGGACGGGACTACCGAAGAGACCCAGTACTTC. Translating it yields CASSLDGTTEETQYF.

This clonotype has just a few counts. The chain uses TRBV9 and TRBJ1-5; TRBD1 might be the D (5 bases). This CDR3 comprises 13 residues. In germline, CDR1 is SGDLS, CDR2 YYNGEE. Trimming shortened V by 4 bases and J by 5 bases, and 10 bases separated the two germline ends. CDR3 nucleotides: TGTGCCAGCAGCCCTGACAGCGATCAGCCCCAGCATTTT. Its translation is CASSPDSDQPQHF.

This clonotype occurred many times. The gene calls are TRBV5-1 and TRBJ2-2; D not certain. CDR1 is SGHRS and CDR2 is YFSETQ in the germline V gene. The length of the CDR3 is 15 residues. V gave up 2 bases and J gave up 1 base, with 9 bases separating them. The CDR3, as DNA: TGCGCCAGCAGCTTTCATGAACTGAACACCGGGGAGCTGTTTTTT. As protein: CASSFHELNTGELFF.

This clonotype was counted between two and nine times. The chain couples TRBV7-2 to TRBJ1-1; 11 bases line up with TRBD1. V lost 8 bases, J lost 3 bases, and 5 bases stayed unmatched. Germline assignment: CDR1 SGHTA and CDR2 FQGNSA. The CDR3 is 14 amino acids. In nucleotides, the CDR3 is TGTGCCAGCGGTGGACAGGGGGCATACACTGAAGCTTTCTTT. It encodes CASGGQGAYTEAFF.